Below are 5 T cell receptor beta chains sequenced from a single sample in a study of radiotherapy plus CTLA-4 blockade in lung cancer. Sequenced by immunoSEQ multiplex PCR; TCRdb stores in-frame clones only, minus some. The table shows more than 80,000 clones, with under 90% occurring only once. Source: peripheral blood, taken from a patient treated with radiotherapy plus ipilimumab. The receptors stem from a human donor with non-small cell lung cancer that progressed on radiotherapy plus ipilimumab. Some clones in this sample may be carry-over from other donors' samples.

The chain uses TRBV7-2 and TRBJ2-5; TRBD2 aligns across 9 bases. The ends lost 1 base at V and 7 bases at J; junction bases unmatched: 1. The length of the CDR3 is 13 residues. Germline assignment: CDR1 SGHTA and CDR2 FQGNSA. As DNA, the CDR3 is TGTGCCAGCAGCTTAGTGCGGGGGGGGACCCAGTACTTC. Translated: CASSLVRGGTQYF.

The chain couples TRBV6-5 to TRBJ2-7; 8 bases fit TRBD1. The CDR3 is 13 amino acids. V shed 10 bases, J shed 1 base, and the junction held 6 bases outside the gene matches. Germline V gene lookup returns CDR1 MNHEY and CDR2 SVGAGI. CDR3 nucleotide sequence: TGTGCCACCATCCGGACAGGGTCCTACGAGCAGTACTTC. Protein: CATIRTGSYEQYF.

The chain couples TRBV27 to TRBJ1-6; TRBD1 matches at 8 bases. This CDR3 is 11 amino acids long. J was trimmed by 16 bases and V by 3 bases; bases with no gene match: 2. Germline CDR1 and CDR2: MNHEY and SMNVEV (reference sequence). The CDR3 protein is CASSFGQGLHF. The CDR3 nucleotides are TGTGCCAGCAGTTTCGGACAGGGACTCCACTTT.

The rearrangement joins TRBV9 to TRBJ1-4, with D uncertain. V lost 0 bases and J lost 7, with 13 bases in between. The CDR3 is 15 residues long. In germline, CDR1 is SGDLS, CDR2 YYNGEE. CDR3: CASSVDGTQSEKLFF. The CDR3 DNA sequence: TGTGCCAGCAGCGTAGATGGCACCCAGAGTGAAAAACTGTTTTTT. The variable domain in full, completed from reference TRBV9 and TRBJ1-4, reads DSGVTQTPKHLITATGQRVTLRCSPRSGDLSVYWYQQSLDQGLQFLIQYYNGEERAKGNILERFSAQQFPDLHSELNLSSLELGDSALYFCASSVDGTQSEKLFFGSGTQLSVL.

This rearrangement joins TRBV5-1 to TRBJ2-3; tentatively, D is TRBD2 (5 bases). The CDR3 spans 14 residues. V was pared by 4 bases and J by 4 bases, with 13 bases between. Germline V gene sequence: CDR1 SGHRS, CDR2 YFSETQ. The CDR3 loop reads CASSHGRGSDTQYF. CDR3 nucleotide sequence: TGCGCCAGCAGCCACGGACGGGGTTCAGATACGCAGTATTTT.